This passage covers 2 T cell receptor beta chains from one sample sequenced in a study of OX40 agonist ivuxolimab in advanced cancers. The table came from immunoSEQ multiplex PCR; TCRdb's copy has only in-frame clones and leaves some out. The sample has 40,000 to 45,000 clones, around 89% seen once; the top ten hold 4.5% to 5%. The sample was CD4+ or CD8+ T cells sorted from blood, taken in a trial of the OX40 agonist ivuxolimab. These receptor sequences come from an adult with an advanced solid tumor such as melanoma, head and neck, liver or kidney cancer.

This clone rates as medium-sized. The chain uses TRBV7-9 and TRBJ2-1; D gene ambiguous. Per germline, CDR1 SEHNR and CDR2 FQNEAQ (reference sequence). The CDR3 runs to 14 residues. Trimming shortened V by 2 bases and J by 6 bases, and 11 bases separated the two germline ends. The CDR3 reads CASSLKSRVNEQFF. DNA of the CDR3: TGTGCCAGCAGCTTAAAAAGTCGCGTCAATGAGCAGTTCTTC.

This chain joins TRBV7-2 and TRBJ2-7, with D possibly being TRBD1 (6 bases). Trimming shortened V by 5 bases and J by 0 bases, and 11 bases separated the two germline ends. From germline, CDR1 is SGHTA and CDR2 FQGNSA. The CDR3 covers 14 residues. CDR3 sequence (DNA): TGTGCCAGCAGCCCGGACAGCAACTCCTACGAGCAGTACTTC. This encodes CASSPDSNSYEQYF.